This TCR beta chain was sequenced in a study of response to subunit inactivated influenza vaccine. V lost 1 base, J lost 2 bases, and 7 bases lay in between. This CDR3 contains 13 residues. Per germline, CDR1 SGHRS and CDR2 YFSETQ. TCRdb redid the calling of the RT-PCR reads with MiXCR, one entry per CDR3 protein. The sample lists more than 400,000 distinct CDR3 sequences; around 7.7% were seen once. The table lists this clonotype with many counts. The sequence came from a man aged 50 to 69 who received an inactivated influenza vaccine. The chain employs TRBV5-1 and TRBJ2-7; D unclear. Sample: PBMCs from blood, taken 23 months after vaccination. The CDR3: CASSLISTYEQYF. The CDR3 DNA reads TGCGCCAGCAGCTTGATTAGCACCTACGAGCAGTACTTC.